One TCR beta chain is described in this entry. The record originates from a study of blood T cell repertoires in COVID-19. Overall study: PBMCs, B-cell-depleted T cells, or T cells provided the cDNA or gDNA that made up the material.

The CDR3 spans 16 residues. Germline V lookup: CDR1 MGHRA, CDR2 YSYEKL. With V trimmed by 3 bases and J by 4 bases, 7 bases remained unmatched. Profiled with immunoSEQ multiplex PCR; TCRdb holds only in-frame clones, not every one. In the table there are over 200,000 clones, 91% of which are singletons. The TCR sequence derives from a person aged 18 to 30 with COVID-19, enrolled during active disease. This rearrangement joins TRBV4-1 to TRBJ1-5; 9 bases fit TRBD1. What was sequenced was peripheral blood. The CDR3 DNA reads TGCGCCAGCAGCCACCGGGGACAGGGTAAGAATCAGCCCCAGCATTTT. Encoded protein: CASSHRGQGKNQPQHF.